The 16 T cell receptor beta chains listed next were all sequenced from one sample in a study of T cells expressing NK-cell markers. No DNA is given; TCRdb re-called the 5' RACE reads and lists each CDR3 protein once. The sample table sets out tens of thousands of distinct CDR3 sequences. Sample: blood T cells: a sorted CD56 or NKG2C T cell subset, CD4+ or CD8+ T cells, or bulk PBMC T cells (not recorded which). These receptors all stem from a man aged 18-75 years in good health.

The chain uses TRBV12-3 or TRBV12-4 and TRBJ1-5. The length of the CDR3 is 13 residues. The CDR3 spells CASATGGNQPQHF.

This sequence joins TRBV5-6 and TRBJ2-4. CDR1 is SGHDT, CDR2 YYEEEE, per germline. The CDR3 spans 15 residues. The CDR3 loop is CASSLEGLAKNIQYF.

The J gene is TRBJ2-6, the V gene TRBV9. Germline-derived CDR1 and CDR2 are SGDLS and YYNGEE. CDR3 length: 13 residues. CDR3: CASSGTGANVLTF. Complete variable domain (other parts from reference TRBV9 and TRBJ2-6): DSGVTQTPKHLITATGQRVTLRCSPRSGDLSVYWYQQSLDQGLQFLIQYYNGEERAKGNILERFSAQQFPDLHSELNLSSLELGDSALYFCASSGTGANVLTFGAGSRLTVL.

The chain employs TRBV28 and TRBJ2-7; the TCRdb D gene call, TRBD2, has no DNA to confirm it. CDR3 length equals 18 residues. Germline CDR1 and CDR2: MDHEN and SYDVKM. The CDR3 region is CASSFPPGGSGLSYEQYF.

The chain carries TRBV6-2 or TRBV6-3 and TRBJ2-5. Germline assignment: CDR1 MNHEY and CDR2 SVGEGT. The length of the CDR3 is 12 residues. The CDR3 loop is CASSYVTETQYF.

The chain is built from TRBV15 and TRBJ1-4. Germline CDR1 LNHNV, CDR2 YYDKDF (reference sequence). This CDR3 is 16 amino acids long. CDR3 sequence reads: CATSRGRIATNEKLFF.

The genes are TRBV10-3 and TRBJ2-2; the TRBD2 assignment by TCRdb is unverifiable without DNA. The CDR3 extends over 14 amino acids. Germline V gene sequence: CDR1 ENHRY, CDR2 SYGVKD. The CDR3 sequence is CAISRTANTGELFF.

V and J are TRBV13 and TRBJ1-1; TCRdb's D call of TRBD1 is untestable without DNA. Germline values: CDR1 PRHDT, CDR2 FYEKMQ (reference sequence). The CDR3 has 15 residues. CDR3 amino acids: CASSYQGRMNTEAFF.

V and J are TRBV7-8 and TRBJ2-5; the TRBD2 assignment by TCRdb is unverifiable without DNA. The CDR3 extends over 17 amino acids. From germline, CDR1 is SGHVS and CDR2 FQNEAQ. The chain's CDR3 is CASSPAGTSGIRETQYF. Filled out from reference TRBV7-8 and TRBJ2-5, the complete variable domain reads GAGVSQSPRYKVAKRGQDVALRCDPISGHVSLFWYQQALGQGPEFLTYFQNEAQLDKSGLPSDRFFAERPEGSVSTLKIQRTQQEDSAVYLCASSPAGTSGIRETQYFGPGTRLLVL.

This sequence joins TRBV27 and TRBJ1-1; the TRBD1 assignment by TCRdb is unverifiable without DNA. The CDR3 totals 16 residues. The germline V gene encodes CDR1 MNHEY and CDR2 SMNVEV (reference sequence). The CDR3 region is CASSLRGQSRNTEAFF.

The CDR3 protein is CASSESMGGMYNEQFF. The chain couples TRBV10-1 to TRBJ2-1; TCRdb returns TRBD1, unconfirmable since there is no DNA. The germline gives CDR1 WNHNN, CDR2 SYGVQD (reference sequence). This CDR3 has 16 residues.

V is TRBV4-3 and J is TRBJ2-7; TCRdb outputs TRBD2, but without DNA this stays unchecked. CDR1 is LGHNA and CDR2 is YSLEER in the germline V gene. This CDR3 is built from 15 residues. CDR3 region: CASSQVTSGSSEQYF.

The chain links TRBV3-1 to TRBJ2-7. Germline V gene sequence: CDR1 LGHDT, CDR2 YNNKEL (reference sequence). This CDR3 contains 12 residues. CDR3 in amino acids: CASSHLAAEQYF.

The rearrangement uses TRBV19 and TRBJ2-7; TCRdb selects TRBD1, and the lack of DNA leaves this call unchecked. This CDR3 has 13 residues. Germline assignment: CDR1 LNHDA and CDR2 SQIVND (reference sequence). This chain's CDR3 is CATSQGVSYEQYF.

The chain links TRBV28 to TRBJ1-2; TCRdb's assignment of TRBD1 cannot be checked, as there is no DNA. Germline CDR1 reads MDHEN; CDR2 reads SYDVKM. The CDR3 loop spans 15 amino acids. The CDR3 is CASGPGQGNNYGYTF.

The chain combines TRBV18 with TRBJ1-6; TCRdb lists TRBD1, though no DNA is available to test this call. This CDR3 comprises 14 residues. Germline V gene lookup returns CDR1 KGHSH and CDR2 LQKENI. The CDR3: CASSPGTAGSPLHF.